This entry lists 16 T cell receptor beta chains sequenced from one sample in a study of blood T cell repertoires in COVID-19. Sequencing used immunoSEQ multiplex PCR; TCRdb keeps in-frame clones, though not all of them. The top ten clones hold 12% of a sample with 210,000 or so clones, roughly four fifths of them seen once. The sequenced sample was peripheral blood. These receptors all come from a woman aged 40 to 55 with acute or convalescent COVID-19.

The chain joins TRBV3-1 (or the pseudogene TRBV3-2) to TRBJ1-2; D not resolved. With 4 bases removed from V and 7 bases from J, the gap between germline ends came to 10 bases. The CDR3 is 12 amino acids. CDR1 and CDR2 from the germline V gene are LGHDT and YNNKEL (reference sequence). This chain's CDR3 is CASSPSGSGYTF. The CDR3, as DNA: TGTGCCAGCAGCCCCTCTGGCTCTGGCTACACCTTC.

Here the CDR3 DNA reads TGCGCCAGCACCGAACTTACTAGCGGGAGTAATTCCAATGAGCAGTTCTTC. Encoded protein: CASTELTSGSNSNEQFF. The chain employs TRBV5-1 and TRBJ2-1, with TRBD2 matching over 11 bases. Trimming took 6 bases from V and 6 from J; bases not matched to a gene: 14. CDR1 is SGHRS, CDR2 YFSETQ, per germline. CDR3 length: 17 amino acids.

The chain joins TRBV24-1 to TRBJ2-2; unclear D gene. Germline CDR1 KGHDR, CDR2 SFDVKD. The CDR3 is 13 amino acids. V was clipped by 4 bases and J by 4 bases, with 6 bases between them. The CDR3 spells CATSDASTGELFF. CDR3 coding DNA: TGTGCCACCAGTGACGCTAGCACCGGGGAGCTGTTTTTT.

The chain combines TRBV6-1 with TRBJ2-7; weak D call: TRBD2 (6 bases). Germline CDR1 reads MNHNS; CDR2 reads SASEGT. V gave up 3 bases and J gave up 3 bases, with 15 bases separating them. This CDR3 has 15 amino acids. The CDR3 nucleotides read TGTGCCAGCAGTGATCCGGGACTGATACTCTACGAGCAGTACTTC. This translates into CASSDPGLILYEQYF.

V usage is TRBV30 and J usage is TRBJ1-1, with 7 bases identical to TRBD1. Germline lookup yields CDR1 GTSNPN and CDR2 SVGIG (reference sequence). CDR3 length: 14 amino acids. Germline trimming cut 1 base from V and 0 bases from J; bases unmatched to any gene: 2. CDR3 sequence: CAWSAGGMNTEAFF. CDR3 DNA: TGTGCCTGGAGTGCAGGGGGGATGAACACTGAAGCTTTCTTT.

The chain is built from TRBV19 and TRBJ2-3; no clear D. The germline V gene has CDR1 LNHDA and CDR2 SQIVND (reference sequence). Trimming left V 4 bases short and J 2 bases short, with 7 bases between. CDR3 length equals 13 residues. CDR3 bases: TGTGCCAGTAGTACAGGCATCACAGATACGCAGTATTTT. Translating it yields CASSTGITDTQYF.

This sequence joins TRBV19 and TRBJ1-6, with D perhaps TRBD1 (5 bases). Germline CDR1 LNHDA, CDR2 SQIVND (reference sequence). V was pared by 4 bases and J by 7 bases, with 14 bases between. The CDR3 has 15 amino acids. As DNA, the CDR3 is TGTGCCAGTAGTAAGGGGAGGACTAAAAATTCACCCCTCCACTTT. It specifies CASSKGRTKNSPLHF.

This clone was recorded once. The CDR3 loop is CASSLAGGYNQPQHF. In DNA form, the CDR3 reads TGTGCCAGCAGCTTAGCGGGGGGTTACAATCAGCCCCAGCATTTT. J is TRBJ1-5 and V is TRBV7-6; the D gene is possibly TRBD1 (5 bases). Germline V gene sequence: CDR1 SGHVS, CDR2 FNYEAQ. CDR3 length: 15 residues. The germline V and J ends were trimmed by 0 bases and 3 bases, with 9 bases remaining between them.

J is TRBJ2-3 and V is TRBV7-6; 9 bases agree with TRBD2. V shed 5 bases and J 0 bases; nucleotides not matched to a gene: 12. Germline CDR1 SGHVS, CDR2 FNYEAQ. This CDR3 spans 18 amino acids. DNA for the CDR3: TGTGCCAGCAGCCAAGAGGTAATCGGGACTAGCAGCACAGATACGCAGTATTTT. This sequence encodes CASSQEVIGTSSTDTQYF.

The rearrangement links TRBV19 to TRBJ2-2; 8 bases are a match to TRBD1. With V trimmed by 6 bases and J by 3 bases, 9 bases remained unmatched. Germline V gene data show CDR1 as LNHDA and CDR2 as SQIVND (reference sequence). CDR3 length: 16 amino acids. The CDR3 here is CASRIKGQVDTGELFF. Written as DNA, the CDR3 is TGTGCCAGTAGGATAAAGGGACAGGTAGACACCGGGGAGCTGTTTTTT.

The V call is TRBV30, the J call TRBJ1-2; 12 positions agree with TRBD1. The germline V gene encodes CDR1 GTSNPN and CDR2 SVGIG (reference sequence). V lost 3 bases and J lost 8; bases outside the gene matches: 7. The CDR3 is 14 amino acids. CDR3 sequence reads: CAWSPGQGAQGYTF. The CDR3 region has the DNA TGTGCCTGGAGCCCGGGACAGGGGGCCCAAGGCTACACCTTC.

The table lists this clone with a few counts. The J gene is TRBJ2-3, the V gene TRBV20-1, with 8 bases matching TRBD2. Losses at the gene ends were 3 bases for V and 4 bases for J; bases not matched to a gene: 9. From germline, CDR1 is DFQATT and CDR2 SNEGSKA (reference sequence). The CDR3 is 15 residues long. CDR3 region: CSASKGLGQPDTQYF. CDR3 coding DNA: TGCAGTGCTAGTAAGGGACTAGGGCAACCAGATACGCAGTATTTT.

The chain employs TRBV27 and TRBJ2-5; 7 positions agree with TRBD1. The J segment lost 4 bases and the V segment lost 2 bases, leaving 7 bases of the junction unmatched. The CDR3 has 15 amino acids. Germline CDR1 and CDR2: MNHEY and SMNVEV (reference sequence). Written as DNA, the CDR3 is TGTGCCAGCAGTTTAAACACAGGGGTCCTAGAGACCCAGTACTTC. As protein: CASSLNTGVLETQYF.

A single count supports this clone. This chain links TRBV2 with TRBJ2-1; D call uncertain. V was cut by 4 bases and J by 7 bases, with 5 bases left in between. Per germline, CDR1 SNHLY and CDR2 FYNNEI. This CDR3 has 11 residues. The CDR3 region is CASSVLNEQFF. The CDR3 DNA is TGTGCCAGCAGTGTGTTAAATGAGCAGTTCTTC.

The chain has TRBV12-5 and TRBJ2-3, with 8 bases fitting TRBD2. The CDR3 is 17 amino acids. V lost 0 bases to trimming and J lost 2 bases; unmatched junction nucleotides: 7. CDR1 and CDR2 (germline): LGHNT, FRNRAP. The CDR3, as DNA: TGTGCTAGTGGTTTGGTTCTTCTAGCGGGTCCCACAGATACGCAGTATTTT. Its protein is CASGLVLLAGPTDTQYF.

This chain uses TRBV19 with TRBJ2-3; D ambiguous. The CDR3 is made up of 16 amino acids. CDR1 is LNHDA, CDR2 SQIVND, per germline (reference sequence). Between the trimmed V and J ends, which lost 0 bases and 1 base, there was a span of 11 bases. The CDR3, as DNA: TGTGCCAGTAGTATAGACGAGCGAACTGGCACAGATACGCAGTATTTT. Translated, it gives CASSIDERTGTDTQYF. The whole variable domain, remainder taken from reference TRBV19 and TRBJ2-3, is DGGITQSPKYLFRKEGQNVTLSCEQNLNHDAMYWYRQDPGQGLRLIYYSQIVNDFQKGDIAEGYSVSREKKESFPLTVTSAQKNPTAFYLCASSIDERTGTDTQYFGPGTRLTVL.